This TCR beta chain stems from a study of blood T cell repertoires in COVID-19 (dated by TCRdb to 2020 to 2021). Broadly, across the study: Samples covering the acute and convalescent phases of COVID-19 were provided by collaborators in the United States, Italy and Spain. A de-identified subject ID, COVID-19 status, age in years and sex were almost always included in the sample metadata. HLA class I and class II types, where available, came from metadata supplied by the sample provider rather than from assay-based typing. Samples were obtained from the ongoing ImmuneRACE study (first 160 participants) and from approximately 1,200 subjects provided by 6 global collaborators. The dataset comprised deeply sampled blood TCRbeta repertoires from subjects exposed to, actively infected with, or recovered from COVID-19. The repertoires were made available in a free public database intended to serve as a resource for research on the immune response to SARS-CoV-2. The material from the prospective study consisted of cDNA or gDNA derived from T cells, B-cell-depleted T cells, or PBMCs. The study at large found these results: The amount of clinical and demographic metadata varied by source and participant and was provided uncurated.

Participants in the prospective study were aged roughly 18 to 90 years, lived in approximately 26 United States geographic areas, and enrolled through a virtual design. Cohort assignment in the prospective study relied on participant-reported clinical history from a screening survey and a study questionnaire. Each participant in the prospective study had whole blood, serum and a nasopharyngeal or oropharyngeal swab collected by mobile phlebotomists. Over a roughly two-month period, participants in the prospective study had the option of providing additional blood draws and questionnaires. Prospective study blood samples were shipped either frozen or at room temperature before DNA extraction. As to this clone: Its antigen is still unknown. Base qualities are not provided; no much larger clone lies one nucleotide away.

TCRbeta CDR3 regions were amplified from genomic DNA by means of the immunoSEQ Assay, a bias-controlled multiplex PCR. The original pipeline was this. The number of nucleated cells in each sample was estimated by amplification of reference gene primers within the assay. To quantify the absolute abundance of each unique TCRbeta CDR3 rearrangement, sequence reads were collapsed and filtered. For each sample, productive Simpson clonality was calculated as the square root of Simpson's diversity index over productive rearrangements. Imported from immuneACCESS, the table was reduced by TCRdb to in-frame sequences with V and J called. These copies leave out some clones; in studies compared against another copy, an unresolved V gene accounts for under half, and the cause of the remainder is not known. That table is the source of V, J and clone size, and D and trimming were worked out from the DNA. Recorded for this sample are about 300,000 clones; roughly 89% of them occurred a single time. Approximately 4.3% of the sample belongs to the ten largest clones.

From the germline V gene (reference sequence), CDR1 is SGHKS and CDR2 is YYEKEE. The CDR3 starts with the cysteine, ends with the phenylalanine, and has 14 residues. The retained sequence is limited to the CDR3, 42 bases, with the frame set at the first base. Trimming costs V 2 bases and J 8 bases, and their ends lie 14 bases apart. This TCR derives from a woman under 30 with acute COVID-19. Rearrangement joined TRBV5-5 to TRBJ1-3, with no confident D gene call. Input material: PBMCs or T cells enriched from blood (not recorded which). The CDR3 has the sequence CASSFRLSRDTIYF. At the DNA level, the sequence is TGTGCCAGCAGCTTCCGGCTCTCTAGAGACACCATATATTTT.